The present T cell receptor (beta chain) was sequenced within a study of blood T cell repertoires in COVID-19. Study-level background: Both acute and convalescent COVID-19 samples were obtained from the United States, Italy and Spain.

Between the trimmed V and J ends, which lost 0 bases and 6 bases, there was a span of 12 bases. This CDR3 has 15 residues. CDR1 is MNHEY and CDR2 is SVGAGI in the germline V gene. The repertoire was sequenced with immunoSEQ multiplex PCR; TCRdb's copy has only in-frame clones and lacks some. The table records about 130,000 clones, roughly four fifths of them present only once. The specimen sequenced was peripheral blood. This sequence was found in a woman aged 50 to 60 with acute or convalescent COVID-19. The chain recombines TRBV6-5 with TRBJ2-1; D is undetermined. CDR3 sequence reads: CASSYSRGHVNEQFF. The CDR3 DNA reads as TGTGCCAGCAGTTACTCTCGCGGTCACGTCAATGAGCAGTTCTTC.